This T cell receptor beta chain was recovered during a study of blood T cells in healthy people across ages. Total RNA amounts of at least 5.5 micrograms were extracted per sample. Sample-barcoded 5' priming and a J-beta primer mix drove a second PCR of roughly 6 to 12 cycles. Each sample yielded at least 3 million CDR3-containing paired-end reads. A single record per CDR3 protein comes from TCRdb applying MiXCR to the 5' RACE reads. The sample includes some 670,000 distinct CDR3 sequences, over 40% of them seen just once. Remarks on this clonotype: Its antigen is still unknown.

The CDR3 sequence is 16 residues long. V trimming: 0 bases; J trimming: 3 bases; junction bases outside the gene matches: 5. The germline V gene encodes CDR1 MNHEY and CDR2 SMNVEV (reference sequence). Study-wide results and caveats: It was held that the diversity estimates obtained from one million T cells were underestimates. Roughly linearly, TCR beta diversity per million T cells fell as age increased.

J is TRBJ1-5 and V is TRBV27, with TRBD1 matching 7 bases. The specimen sequenced was blood. The clonotype was recovered from a woman aged 80 or over in good health. DNA of the CDR3: TGTGCCAGCAGTTTATCGACAGGGCCAGTCAATCAGCCCCAGCATTTT. Translated, it gives CASSLSTGPVNQPQHF.